Shown below are 17 T cell receptor beta chains from a single sample sequenced in a study of glioma-infiltrating T cells after dendritic cell vaccination (dated by TCRdb to 2016 to 2017). Library method: the immunoSEQ multiplex PCR assay. Not all clones reach the TCRdb copy of this immuneACCESS table, which keeps in-frame sequences only. Checked studies attribute under half of the gap to unresolved V genes and leave the rest unexplained. The sample table records about 82,000 clones; about 90% of these occur just once. The ten most abundant clones make up 3.2% of the sample. This specimen was blood, taken before dendritic cell vaccination. The receptor set was obtained from a human donor with glioblastoma.

In this sample, this clone turned up a few times. The chain uses TRBV7-7 and TRBJ1-2, with D possibly matching TRBD1 (6 bases). The CDR3 spans 15 residues. The germline CDR1 and CDR2 sequences are SSHAT and FNYEAQ (reference sequence). CDR3 in amino acids: CASGPRQDSDYGYTF. Written as DNA, the CDR3 is TGTGCTAGCGGGCCCCGACAGGATTCTGACTATGGCTACACCTTC.

V gene TRBV27 combines with J gene TRBJ1-5; perhaps TRBD1 as D (6 bases). Germline CDR1 and CDR2: MNHEY and SMNVEV (reference sequence). This CDR3 comprises 14 residues. V was clipped by 6 bases and J by 4 bases, with 13 bases between them. CDR3 protein: CASSLDRNNQPQHF. CDR3 nucleotide sequence: TGTGCCAGCAGCCTAGACAGGAATAATCAGCCCCAGCATTTT.

V gene TRBV7-2 combines with J gene TRBJ1-1; 7 nucleotides line up with TRBD1. The junction had 6 bases not matched to a gene; V was cut back by 6 bases and J by 2 bases. CDR3 length: 14 residues. The germline gives CDR1 SGHTA, CDR2 FQGNSA. DNA for the CDR3: TGTGCCAGCAGGACCGGGACAGAAAACACTGAAGCTTTCTTT. This sequence encodes CASRTGTENTEAFF.

The rearrangement links TRBV9 to TRBJ2-3; 7 nucleotides line up with TRBD2. Germline lookup yields CDR1 SGDLS and CDR2 YYNGEE. J lost 2 bases, V lost 4 bases, and 10 bases had no gene match. The CDR3 consists of 16 residues. In DNA form, the CDR3 reads TGTGCCAGCAGCCTCCCACCGGGGGGTTCCACAGATACGCAGTATTTT. It translates to CASSLPPGGSTDTQYF.

This clone showed up just once. The chain has TRBV2 and TRBJ1-2; tentatively, D is TRBD1 (6 bases). The CDR3 runs 15 residues. Germline V gene data show CDR1 as SNHLY and CDR2 as FYNNEI. The V and J ends lost 3 bases and 3 bases respectively, with 14 bases between them. CDR3 bases: TGTGCCAGCAGTGAGTTAAGGGGGTATGACTATGGCTACACCTTC. This translates into CASSELRGYDYGYTF. Filled out from reference TRBV2 and TRBJ1-2, the complete variable domain reads EPEVTQTPSHQVTQMGQEVILRCVPISNHLYFYWYRQILGQKVEFLVSFYNNEISEKSEIFDDQFSVERPDGSNFTLKIRSTKLEDSAMYFCASSELRGYDYGYTFGSGTRLTVV.

The V gene is TRBV7-2, the J gene TRBJ2-7, with 8 bases aligning to TRBD2. The CDR3 is 16 residues long. CDR1 and CDR2 (germline): SGHTA, FQGNSA. V dropped 5 bases and J dropped 2; count of bases not matched to a gene: 11. The CDR3 coding sequence is TGTGCCAGCAGCCAAAGAAGAGACGGGGGGGCCTACGAGCAGTACTTC. It is translated as CASSQRRDGGAYEQYF.

The chain joins TRBV30 to TRBJ2-2; tentatively, D is TRBD2 (7 bases). V was trimmed by 4 bases and J by 3 bases, leaving 15 bases between them. The CDR3 length is 15 residues. CDR1 is GTSNPN and CDR2 is SVGIG in the germline V gene (reference sequence). CDR3 region: CAWMRGPVDTGELFF. As DNA, the CDR3 is TGTGCCTGGATGCGGGGGCCTGTGGACACCGGGGAGCTGTTTTTT.

This chain connects TRBV6-6 to TRBJ2-3; 12 nucleotides agree with TRBD2. Germline-derived CDR1 and CDR2 are MNHNY and SVGAGI (reference sequence). The CDR3 is 15 residues long. J gave up 5 bases and V 6 bases, and 6 bases lay outside the gene matches. This CDR3 is CASRPSGGAGDTQYF. The CDR3 DNA reads as TGTGCCAGCAGACCTAGCGGGGGGGCTGGAGATACGCAGTATTTT.

The chain is built from TRBV15 and TRBJ1-1; tentative D call: TRBD1 (6 bases). The CDR3 extends over 15 amino acids. With 0 bases removed from V and 5 bases from J, the gap between germline ends came to 13 bases. Germline lookup yields CDR1 LNHNV and CDR2 YYDKDF (reference sequence). CDR3 in amino acids: CATSRDRGGWTEAFF. CDR3 nucleotides: TGTGCCACCAGCAGAGATCGGGGGGGCTGGACTGAAGCTTTCTTT.

The gene calls are TRBV19 and TRBJ2-1, with a possible D match to TRBD2 (6 bases). V lost 5 bases, J lost 7 bases, and 21 bases lay in between. Germline assignment: CDR1 LNHDA and CDR2 SQIVND (reference sequence). The CDR3 is made up of 16 amino acids. The CDR3 DNA reads as TGTGCCAGTAGTCCCACTGGGAGGAGTAGAGGAAATGAGCAGTTCTTC. Translating gives CASSPTGRSRGNEQFF.

The J gene is TRBJ1-1, the V gene TRBV9; D gene uncertain. Germline-derived CDR1 and CDR2 are SGDLS and YYNGEE. The CDR3 is 14 residues long. The V and J ends lost 1 base and 5 bases respectively, with 12 bases between them. This CDR3 reads CASSVTPHSTEAFF. In DNA, the CDR3 is TGTGCCAGCAGCGTAACACCCCATTCGACTGAAGCTTTCTTT.

For this clone: At one of its ends the junction is not consistent with the germline gene, which may arise from a read error. The CDR3 sequence: CASSLGFGETQYF. CDR3 DNA sequence: TGTGCTAGCAGCTTAGGGTTCGGGGAGACCCAGTACTTC. The chain employs TRBV7-7 and TRBJ2-5; D is unclear. The CDR3 is 13 amino acids. Germline V gene sequence: CDR1 SSHAT, CDR2 FNYEAQ (reference sequence).

The chain joins TRBV19 to TRBJ1-5; TRBD1 matches at 7 bases. From germline, CDR1 is LNHDA and CDR2 SQIVND (reference sequence). J was trimmed by 4 bases and V by 5 bases; bases with no gene match: 14. This CDR3 has 17 amino acids. For the CDR3, the DNA is TGTGCCAGTAGTCTCTGGGGGGTGGGACAGAGAAATCAGCCCCAGCATTTT. Protein sequence: CASSLWGVGQRNQPQHF.

The V call is TRBV11-2, the J call TRBJ1-1; D not resolved. The ends were cut back, 5 bases at V and 7 bases at J, with 17 bases in the middle. Germline V lookup: CDR1 SGHAT, CDR2 FQNNGV. The CDR3 is 14 amino acids. CDR3 sequence reads: CASSRPVGLVEAFF. DNA for the CDR3: TGTGCCAGCAGCCGCCCGGTTGGGCTTGTTGAAGCTTTCTTT.

The V gene is TRBV15, the J gene TRBJ2-3; D is perhaps TRBD2 (5 bases). This CDR3 is built from 17 residues. The V end lost 0 bases, the J end lost 0 bases, and 13 bases lay between the germline ends. Germline CDR1 is LNHNV and CDR2 is YYDKDF (reference sequence). CDR3 DNA sequence: TGTGCCACCAGCAGAGATCGGAGGACCTTGAGCACAGATACGCAGTATTTT. This gives the protein CATSRDRRTLSTDTQYF.

V gene TRBV7-9 combines with J gene TRBJ1-2; D may be TRBD1 (5 bases). V shed 6 bases and J shed 3 bases, with 11 bases lying between them. The germline V gene encodes CDR1 SEHNR and CDR2 FQNEAQ (reference sequence). The CDR3 totals 13 residues. Here the CDR3 reads CASRAGGDYGYTF. The CDR3 coding sequence is TGTGCCAGCAGGGCCGGGGGTGACTATGGCTACACCTTC. Full variable domain (remainder filled in from reference TRBV7-9 and TRBJ1-2): DTGVSQNPRHKITKRGQNVTFRCDPISEHNRLYWYRQTLGQGPEFLTYFQNEAQLEKSRLLSDRFSAERPKGSFSTLEIQRTEQGDSAMYLCASRAGGDYGYTFGSGTRLTVV.

This chain joins TRBV6-5 and TRBJ1-5; TRBD1 matches at 9 bases. From germline, CDR1 is MNHEY and CDR2 SVGAGI. This CDR3 comprises 13 residues. V was pared by 6 bases and J by 5 bases, with 2 bases of the junction left unmatched. CDR3 bases: TGTGCCAGCAGGGGACAGGGTTATCAGCCCCAGCATTTT. Protein: CASRGQGYQPQHF.